This T cell receptor (beta chain) was captured by sequencing in a study of blood T cells in healthy people across ages. V shed 4 bases, J shed 8 bases, and the junction held 2 bases outside the gene matches. The CDR3 loop spans 12 amino acids. Germline loops: CDR1 LGHNA, CDR2 YSLEER. It was with a sample-barcoded 5' primer and a J-beta primer mix that a second PCR of about 6 to 12 cycles was run. At least 2.5 million CDR3-containing paired-end reads were obtained per sample. TCRdb called the 5' RACE reads again in MiXCR, with one record for every CDR3 protein. Of hundreds of thousands of distinct CDR3 sequences detected, under 55% appear once; the ten largest clones hold around 21%.

This chain uses TRBV4-3 with TRBJ1-1; 9 bases agree with TRBD1. This clonotype originated in a man aged 55 to 69 in good health. Sample: blood. The CDR3 is CASSRTGGEAFF. The CDR3 nucleotides read TGCGCCAGCAGCCGCACAGGGGGCGAAGCTTTCTTT.